The entry that follows covers one T cell receptor (beta chain) sequence. The entry originates in a study of HIV-infected patients and healthy controls. The CDR3 runs to 15 residues. The germline CDR1 and CDR2 sequences are SGHTA and FQGTGA. V shed 5 bases, J shed 4 bases, and the junction held 6 bases outside the gene matches. TCRdb used MiXCR to reprocess the 5' RACE reads, holding one entry per CDR3 protein. The profile shows 50,000 to 80,000 distinct CDR3 sequences, about 19% of them singletons. This sequence originates from a human donor in good health. The chain employs TRBV7-3 and TRBJ2-3, with TRBD2 identical over 10 bases. Material: CD4+ T cells from blood. CDR3 residues: CASSHRAGGPDTQYF. The CDR3 DNA sequence: TGTGCCAGCAGCCATCGAGCGGGAGGGCCAGATACGCAGTATTTT.